This T cell receptor beta chain appears in the sequencing data of a study of blood T cell repertoires in COVID-19. On the study more broadly: From T cells, B-cell-depleted T cells, or PBMCs came the material, which was cDNA or gDNA.

Losses at the gene ends were 6 bases for V and 0 bases for J; bases not matched to a gene: 5. CDR1 is SNHLY and CDR2 is FYNNEI in the germline V gene. The CDR3 loop spans 15 amino acids. In the original workflow: Cell counts per sample came from amplifying reference gene primers. Measured with immunoSEQ multiplex PCR; TCRdb has only the in-frame clones, and not every one. V and J calls and clone size are given by that table; D and trimming were obtained from the DNA. This table holds 250,000 to 400,000 clones, about 85% found once. This clone was counted once. Cohort assignment relied on participant-reported clinical history. Participants in the exposed group had met a COVID-19 case in the 2 weeks before joining the study.

This sequence originates from a woman younger than 45 who had been exposed to COVID-19. Sequenced sample: PBMCs or T cells enriched from blood (not recorded which). The genes are TRBV2 and TRBJ1-3; 7 positions agree with TRBD1. For the CDR3, the DNA is TGTGCCAGCAGATCCGGGACAGACTCTGGAAACACCATATATTTT. The encoded protein is CASRSGTDSGNTIYF.